This entry concerns a single TCR beta chain. This receptor's antigen is unknown. No much larger clone is present one base from it, and per-base qualities are unavailable. The data derive from a study of T cell changes during pregnancy in multiple sclerosis (dated by TCRdb to between 2018 and 2021). Some background on the complete study: The study examined how the T cell repertoire changed over the course of pregnancy in women with multiple sclerosis.

Receptor libraries were prepared by the immunoSEQ multiplex PCR assay. Not all clones reach the TCRdb copy of this immuneACCESS table, which keeps in-frame sequences only. Checked studies attribute under half of the gap to unresolved V genes and leave the rest unexplained. This sample is represented by tens of thousands of clones; about 90% of them were singletons. The leading ten clones occupy over 0.5% of the sample. Sequences MNHNS (CDR1) and SASEGT (CDR2) are obtained from the germline V gene. V is shortened by 2 bases, J by 5 bases, and the region joining them spans 16 bases. Measured from the cysteine to the phenylalanine, the CDR3 is 17 residues long. Only the CDR3 part of the read is kept: 51 bases, read in frame from the first base.

The clonotype originates from a female donor with multiple sclerosis, enrolled in a pregnancy study. The sequencing used CD4+ T cells from peripheral blood mononuclear cells, collected in the third trimester of pregnancy. Here the chain combines TRBV6-1 and TRBJ1-6; the D region possibly corresponds to TRBD1 (5 bases align). For the CDR3, the sequence is CASSEIRQGRNNSPLHF. The DNA sequence is given as TGTGCCAGCAGTGAAATAAGGCAGGGTAGAAATAATTCACCCCTCCACTTT.